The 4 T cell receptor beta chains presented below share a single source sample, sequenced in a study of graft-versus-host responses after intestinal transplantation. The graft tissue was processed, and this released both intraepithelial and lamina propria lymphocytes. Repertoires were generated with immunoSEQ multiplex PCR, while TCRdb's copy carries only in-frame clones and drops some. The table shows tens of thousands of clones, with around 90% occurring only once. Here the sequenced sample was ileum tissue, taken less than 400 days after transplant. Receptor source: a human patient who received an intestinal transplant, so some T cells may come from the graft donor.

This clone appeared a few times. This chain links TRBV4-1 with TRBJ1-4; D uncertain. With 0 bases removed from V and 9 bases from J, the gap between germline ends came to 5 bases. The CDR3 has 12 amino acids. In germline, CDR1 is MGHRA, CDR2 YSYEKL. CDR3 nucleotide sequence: TGCGCCAGCAGCCAAGATCTTAAAAAACTGTTTTTT. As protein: CASSQDLKKLFF.

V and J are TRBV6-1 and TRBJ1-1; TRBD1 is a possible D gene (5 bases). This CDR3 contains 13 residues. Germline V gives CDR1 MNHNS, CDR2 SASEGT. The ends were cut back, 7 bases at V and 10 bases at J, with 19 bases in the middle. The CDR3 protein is CASTPKEGRLAFF. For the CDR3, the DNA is TGTGCCAGCACTCCAAAGGAGGGGCGCTTAGCTTTCTTT.

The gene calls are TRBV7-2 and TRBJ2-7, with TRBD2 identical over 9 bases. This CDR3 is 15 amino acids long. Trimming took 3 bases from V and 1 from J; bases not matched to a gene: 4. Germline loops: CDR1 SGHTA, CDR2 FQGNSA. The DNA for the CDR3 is TGTGCCAGCAGCTTTATTAGCGGGAGATCCTACGAGCAGTACTTC. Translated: CASSFISGRSYEQYF.

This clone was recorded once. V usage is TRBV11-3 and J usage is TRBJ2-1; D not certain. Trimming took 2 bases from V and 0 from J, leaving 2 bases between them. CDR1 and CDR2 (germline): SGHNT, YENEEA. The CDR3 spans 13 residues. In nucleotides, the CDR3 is TGTGCCAGCAGCTTATCCTCCTACAATGAGCAGTTCTTC. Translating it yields CASSLSSYNEQFF.